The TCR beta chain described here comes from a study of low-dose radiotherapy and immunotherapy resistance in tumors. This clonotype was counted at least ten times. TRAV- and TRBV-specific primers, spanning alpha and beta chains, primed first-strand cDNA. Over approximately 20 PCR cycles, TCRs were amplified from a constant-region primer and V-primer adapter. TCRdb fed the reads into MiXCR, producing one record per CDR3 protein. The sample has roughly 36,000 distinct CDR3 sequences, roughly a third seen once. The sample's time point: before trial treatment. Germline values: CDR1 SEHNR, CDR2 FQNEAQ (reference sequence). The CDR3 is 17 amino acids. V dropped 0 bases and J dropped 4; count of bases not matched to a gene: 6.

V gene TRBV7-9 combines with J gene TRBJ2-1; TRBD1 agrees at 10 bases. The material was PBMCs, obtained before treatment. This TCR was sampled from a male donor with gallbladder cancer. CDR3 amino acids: CASSLAAGTGAYNEQFF. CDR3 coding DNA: TGTGCCAGCAGCTTAGCGGCGGGGACAGGGGCATACAATGAGCAGTTCTTC.